Listed here are 30 T cell receptor beta chains from one sample, sequenced in a study of human T cells and chemical hapten exposure. TCRdb independently ran MiXCR on the RACE reads; one entry per CDR3 protein. Here the sample spans some 97,000 distinct CDR3 sequences, around 25% being singletons. Time point in this sample: patch test 3, about 24 weeks after DPC sensitization. Treatment: therapeutic diphenylcyclopropenone sensitization with weekly scalp DPC. The sample consisted of whole blood, taken in connection with sensitization to the hapten diphenylcyclopropenone (DPC). The receptors originated from a man aged 35 to 55 with alopecia areata. Some clones in this sample may be carry-over from other donors' samples.

The rearrangement joins TRBV5-1 to TRBJ2-7, with D uncertain. The CDR3 is 12 residues long. Germline lookup yields CDR1 SGHRS and CDR2 YFSETQ. Trimming left V 2 bases short and J 7 bases short, with 10 bases between. CDR3 nucleotides: TGCGCCAGCAGCTTTAATCCCGGGGAGCAGTACTTC. Translated: CASSFNPGEQYF. Supplemented by reference TRBV5-1 and TRBJ2-7, the full variable domain reads KAGVTQTPRYLIKTRGQQVTLSCSPISGHRSVSWYQQTPGQGLQFLFEYFSETQRNKGNFPGRFSGRQFSNSRSEMNVSTLELGDSALYLCASSFNPGEQYFGPGTRLTVT.

CDR3 protein: CASSLALGAEAFF. CDR3 bases: TGTGCCAGCAGCTTAGCGCTAGGGGCTGAAGCTTTCTTT. The rearrangement joins TRBV7-9 to TRBJ1-1; D may be TRBD1 (5 bases). V was shortened by 0 bases and J by 6 bases, with 8 bases between the two germline ends. The germline CDR1 and CDR2 sequences are SEHNR and FQNEAQ (reference sequence). This CDR3 is built from 13 residues.

The V and J genes are TRBV6-6 and TRBJ2-3; 7 nucleotides align to TRBD2. Germline CDR1 reads MNHNY; CDR2 reads SVGAGI (reference sequence). CDR3 length: 17 residues. The V gene end was trimmed by 10 bases and the J gene end by 1 base; junction bases not matched to a gene: 17. The CDR3 coding sequence is TGTGCCATTTCGCCAGGCGGGAGTGGGCGGCGCACAGATACGCAGTATTTT. Amino acids: CAISPGGSGRRTDTQYF.

V usage is TRBV12-3 or TRBV12-4 and J usage is TRBJ2-7, with 7 positions matching TRBD2. The better agreement between TRBJ2-1 and the DNA end casts doubt on the J call. The CDR3 loop spans 17 amino acids. The CDR3 reads CASSLAISRERGYEQFF. The CDR3 DNA is TGTGCCAGCAGTTTAGCGATTTCACGGGAGCGGGGCTACGAGCAGTTCTTC.

This clonotype was observed a few times. The rearrangement joins TRBV7-9 to TRBJ2-7, with 9 bases matching TRBD2. The CDR3 runs 16 residues. With 5 bases clipped from V and 2 bases from J, the junction kept 10 bases outside the gene matches. Germline-derived CDR1 and CDR2 are SEHNR and FQNEAQ (reference sequence). CDR3 nucleotide sequence: TGTGCCAGCAGCCATCCCTCGCGGGAGGGTACCTACGAGCAGTACTTC. This codes for CASSHPSREGTYEQYF.

This sequence joins TRBV28 and TRBJ1-1; unclear D gene. The CDR3 runs to 14 residues. CDR1 is MDHEN and CDR2 is SYDVKM in the germline V gene. The V end was cut by 4 bases, the J end by 1 base, with 10 bases between. This CDR3 is CASSWRAGNTEAFF. CDR3 in DNA: TGTGCCAGCAGTTGGCGGGCGGGGAACACTGAAGCTTTCTTT.

This clonotype appeared a few times. The chain joins TRBV20-1 to TRBJ2-7; no clear D. The CDR3 contains 11 residues. The germline CDR1 and CDR2 sequences are DFQATT and SNEGSKA (reference sequence). V gave up 0 bases and J gave up 5 bases, with 5 bases separating them. Here the CDR3 DNA reads TGCAGTGCTAGAGATCACCACGAGCAGTACTTC. Translated: CSARDHHEQYF.

V gene TRBV6-6 combines with J gene TRBJ2-1; TRBD2 matches at 10 bases. The V and J ends lost 2 bases and 7 bases, in that order; junction bases with no gene match: 5. The CDR3 has 15 residues. Germline V lookup: CDR1 MNHNY, CDR2 SVGAGI (reference sequence). CDR3 bases: TGTGCCAGCAGTTACGGGAGCGGGAGGGCGAATGAGCAGTTCTTC. This codes for CASSYGSGRANEQFF.

The sample holds a few counts of this clonotype. The J gene is TRBJ2-7, the V gene TRBV7-2; D gene unclear. CDR3 length equals 15 residues. V gave up 0 bases and J gave up 2 bases, with 11 bases separating them. Germline assignment: CDR1 SGHTA and CDR2 FQGNSA. For the CDR3, the DNA is TGTGCCAGCAGCTTAGCCCGTGGGGAAGCCTACGAGCAGTACTTC. Its translation: CASSLARGEAYEQYF.

This clonotype was picked up a small number of times. CDR3 DNA sequence: TGCGCCAGCAGCCAAGACCGGGACAGGGGGCGCAGAGGGCAGTACTTC. Translating gives CASSQDRDRGRRGQYF. The chain uses TRBV4-3 and TRBJ2-7, with 12 bases aligning to TRBD1. Germline V gene data show CDR1 as LGHNA and CDR2 as YSLEER. The CDR3 extends over 16 amino acids. Germline trimming cut 0 bases from V and 9 bases from J; bases unmatched to any gene: 9.

This clonotype was counted ten times or more. V usage is TRBV6-2 or TRBV6-3 and J usage is TRBJ2-1, with a weak D call TRBD2 (5 bases). Germline-derived CDR1 and CDR2 are MNHEY and SVGEGT. The CDR3 length is 15 residues. Trimming took off 6 bases at V and 1 base at J, with 13 bases between the two ends. The CDR3: CASSHAGGSYNEQFF. The CDR3 DNA sequence: TGTGCCAGCAGCCACGCAGGAGGTTCCTACAATGAGCAGTTCTTC.

The rearrangement joins TRBV6-6 to TRBJ2-5; maybe TRBD2 (5 bases). Trimming pared 7 bases from V and 5 bases from J, leaving 8 bases between. Germline loops: CDR1 MNHNY, CDR2 SVGAGI (reference sequence). There are 11 residues in the CDR3. The CDR3 loop is CASTRGETQYF. The CDR3 coding sequence is TGTGCCAGCACCCGAGGGGAGACCCAGTACTTC.

The chain carries TRBV20-1 and TRBJ2-7; D assignment may be TRBD1 or TRBD2 (5 bases each). V was cut by 0 bases and J by 3 bases, with 9 bases left in between. Germline V gives CDR1 DFQATT, CDR2 SNEGSKA (reference sequence). CDR3 length equals 13 residues. DNA of the CDR3: TGCAGTGCTAGAGACTTGGGGGACTACGAGCAGTACTTC. Amino acids: CSARDLGDYEQYF.

The chain couples TRBV6-6 to TRBJ2-5; a weak D match, TRBD1 (5 bases). CDR3 length: 16 amino acids. V was trimmed by 0 bases and J by 3 bases, leaving 14 bases between them. Germline CDR1 MNHNY, CDR2 SVGAGI (reference sequence). The CDR3 protein is CASSYSSWGREETQYF. The CDR3 nucleotides are TGTGCCAGCAGTTACTCGAGCTGGGGCCGGGAAGAGACCCAGTACTTC.

The chain links TRBV12-3 or TRBV12-4 to TRBJ1-1; weak D call: TRBD1 (5 bases). V lost 2 bases and J 4 bases, leaving 20 bases between the germline ends. The CDR3 runs 17 residues. The CDR3 loop is CASSLKGTLKSGTEAFF. In DNA form, the CDR3 reads TGTGCCAGCAGTTTAAAGGGGACCCTAAAGTCAGGCACTGAAGCTTTCTTT.

V gene TRBV6-2 or TRBV6-3 combines with J gene TRBJ2-7; D unresolved. The CDR3 sequence is 14 residues long. V gave up 2 bases and J gave up 3 bases, with 11 bases separating them. From germline, CDR1 is MNHEY and CDR2 SVGEGT. CDR3 bases: TGTGCCAGCAGTTACGGTACCCAACTCTACGAGCAGTACTTC. Its translation: CASSYGTQLYEQYF.

By proportion, this clonotype is medium-sized. The CDR3 here is CSVSFTSGSQQGTQYF. The CDR3 DNA is TGCAGCGTTTCCTTTACTAGCGGGAGTCAACAGGGTACGCAGTATTTT. V and J are TRBV29-1 and TRBJ2-3; 11 nucleotides align to TRBD2. J gave up 8 bases and V 5 bases, and 15 bases lay outside the gene matches. The germline V gene encodes CDR1 SQVTM and CDR2 ANQGSEA. This CDR3 has 16 residues.

The chain is built from TRBV29-1 and TRBJ2-1; 8 bases align to TRBD2. Per germline, CDR1 SQVTM and CDR2 ANQGSEA. With V trimmed by 6 bases and J by 0 bases, 4 bases remained unmatched. The CDR3 is 14 residues long. The CDR3 sequence: CSVERESSYNEQFF. The DNA for the CDR3 is TGCAGCGTGGAGCGGGAGAGCTCCTACAATGAGCAGTTCTTC.

This clonotype was seen a handful of times. The V and J genes are TRBV7-9 and TRBJ1-3; unclear D gene. Trimming pared 3 bases from V and 3 bases from J, leaving 12 bases between. Per germline, CDR1 SEHNR and CDR2 FQNEAQ (reference sequence). The CDR3 spans 15 residues. CDR3 DNA sequence: TGTGCCAGCAGCTTCGGACGAGGTGGTGGAAACACCATATATTTT. The encoded protein is CASSFGRGGGNTIYF.

Written as DNA, the CDR3 is TGTGCCATCAGTGAGACGGATCGAGGCTACACCTTC. Translation gives CAISETDRGYTF. The rearrangement uses TRBV10-3 and TRBJ1-2, with D unclear. V lost 2 bases, J lost 8 bases, and 9 bases lay in between. Germline CDR1 ENHRY, CDR2 SYGVKD. There are 12 residues in the CDR3.

This chain connects TRBV12-3 or TRBV12-4 to TRBJ1-6; 7 bases agree with TRBD1. After removal of 5 bases from V and 6 bases from J, the junction contained 7 bases not matched to a gene. This CDR3 is built from 15 residues. The CDR3 sequence: CASSMGQPPNSPLHF. CDR3 coding DNA: TGTGCCAGCAGTATGGGACAGCCCCCTAATTCACCCCTCCACTTT.

J is TRBJ2-1 and V is TRBV7-9; D is unclear. Trimming left V 11 bases short and J 5 bases short, with 7 bases between. Per germline, CDR1 SEHNR and CDR2 FQNEAQ (reference sequence). This CDR3 has 10 amino acids. The CDR3 here is CAEGNNEQFF. The CDR3 DNA reads TGTGCCGAAGGTAACAATGAGCAGTTCTTC.

This chain links TRBV20-1 with TRBJ1-6; D might be TRBD1 (5 bases). The CDR3 sequence is 14 residues long. The V end lost 3 bases, the J end lost 6 bases, and 12 bases lay between the germline ends. Germline V gives CDR1 DFQATT, CDR2 SNEGSKA (reference sequence). The DNA for the CDR3 is TGCAGTGCTAGGGGGCCGGGAGGTAATTCACCCCTCCACTTT. As protein: CSARGPGGNSPLHF.

The chain uses TRBV14 and TRBJ1-1; a possible D gene is TRBD1 (5 bases). CDR1 is SGHDN and CDR2 is FVKESK in the germline V gene. This CDR3 has 15 amino acids. Between the trimmed V and J ends, which lost 5 bases and 5 bases, there was a span of 18 bases. This chain's CDR3 is CASSFYRTGPTEAFF. In DNA, the CDR3 is TGTGCCAGCAGCTTTTACAGGACTGGCCCTACTGAAGCTTTCTTT.

The V call is TRBV28, the J call TRBJ1-1; perhaps TRBD1 as D (5 bases). This CDR3 comprises 14 residues. Trimming took 7 bases from V and 0 from J, leaving 12 bases between them. Germline V CDR1 and CDR2: MDHEN, SYDVKM. As DNA, the CDR3 is TGTGCCAGCACTCAGGGCGCACTGAACACTGAAGCTTTCTTT. Translating gives CASTQGALNTEAFF.

The chain has TRBV11-2 and TRBJ2-3; D may be TRBD2 (6 bases). The germline gives CDR1 SGHAT, CDR2 FQNNGV. The CDR3 extends over 13 amino acids. Deletions cut 6 bases from V and 1 base from J, with 8 bases between. CDR3: CASSKRGTDTQYF. The CDR3 DNA sequence: TGTGCCAGCAGTAAGCGGGGCACAGATACGCAGTATTTT.

This clonotype was seen a handful of times. This chain uses TRBV9 with TRBJ1-3; D not resolved. The length of the CDR3 is 15 residues. V lost 2 bases and J lost 2, with 11 bases in between. Per germline, CDR1 SGDLS and CDR2 YYNGEE. The CDR3 protein is CASSVGWGTGNTIYF. The CDR3 nucleotides read TGTGCCAGCAGCGTCGGTTGGGGAACTGGAAACACCATATATTTT.

This clonotype was recorded a few times. The rearrangement joins TRBV7-8 to TRBJ1-3; possibly TRBD1 for D (6 bases). The germline V and J ends were trimmed by 1 base and 3 bases, with 16 bases remaining between them. Per germline, CDR1 SGHVS and CDR2 FQNEAQ. The CDR3 is made up of 17 amino acids. DNA of the CDR3: TGTGCCAGCAGCTTAGGTCCAGACAGGTGGAGTGGAAACACCATATATTTT. Residues: CASSLGPDRWSGNTIYF.

This clonotype showed up just a few times. The rearrangement joins TRBV7-9 to TRBJ2-2; D call uncertain. This CDR3 is built from 14 residues. Per the germline V gene, CDR1 is SEHNR and CDR2 is FQNEAQ (reference sequence). Trimming shortened V by 1 base and J by 7 bases, and 10 bases separated the two germline ends. The CDR3 region has the DNA TGTGCCAGCAGCTTAGGAAGGGCCGTCGGGGAGCTGTTTTTT. Amino acid sequence: CASSLGRAVGELFF. Full variable domain (outside the CDR3, taken from reference TRBV7-9 and TRBJ2-2): DTGVSQNPRHKITKRGQNVTFRCDPISEHNRLYWYRQTLGQGPEFLTYFQNEAQLEKSRLLSDRFSAERPKGSFSTLEIQRTEQGDSAMYLCASSLGRAVGELFFGEGSRLTVL.

This chain uses TRBV9 with TRBJ2-7, with D possibly TRBD1 on 6 matching bases. The V gene's germline CDR1 is SGDLS and CDR2 YYNGEE. The CDR3 loop spans 13 amino acids. Deletions cut 0 bases from V and 6 bases from J, with 10 bases between. CDR3 loop: CASSVGGPGEQYF. CDR3 sequence (DNA): TGTGCCAGCAGCGTAGGGGGGCCAGGCGAGCAGTACTTC.